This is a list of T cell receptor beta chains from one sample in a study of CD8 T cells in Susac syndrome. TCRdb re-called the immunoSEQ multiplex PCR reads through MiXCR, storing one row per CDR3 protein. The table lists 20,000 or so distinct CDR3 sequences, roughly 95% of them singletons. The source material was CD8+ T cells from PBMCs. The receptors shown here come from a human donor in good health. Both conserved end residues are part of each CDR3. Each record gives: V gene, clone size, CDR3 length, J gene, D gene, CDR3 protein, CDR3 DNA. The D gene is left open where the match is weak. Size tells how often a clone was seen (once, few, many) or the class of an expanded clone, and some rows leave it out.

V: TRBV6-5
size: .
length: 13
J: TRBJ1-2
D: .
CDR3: CASSYLGESGYTF
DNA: TGTGCCAGCAGTTATTTGGGAGAGAGTGGCTACACCTTC

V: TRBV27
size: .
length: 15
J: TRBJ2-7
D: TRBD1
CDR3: CASTQTGTGLREQYF
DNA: TGTGCCAGCACTCAAACCGGGACAGGGCTCCGAGAGCAGTACTTC

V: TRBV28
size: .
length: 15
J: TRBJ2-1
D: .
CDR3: CASSGRRTPGALWFF
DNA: TGTGCCAGCAGTGGCCGCCGAACCCCGGGGGCCCTTTGGTTCTTC

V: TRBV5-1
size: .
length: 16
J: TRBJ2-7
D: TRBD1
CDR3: CASSTGQGAFLYEQYF
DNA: TGCGCCAGCAGCACTGGACAGGGGGCCTTCCTCTACGAGCAGTACTTC

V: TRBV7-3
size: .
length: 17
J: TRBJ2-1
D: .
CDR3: CASTLGVRPSTYNEQFF
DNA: TGTGCCAGCACCCTCGGCGTGAGGCCTTCCACTTACAATGAGCAGTTCTTC

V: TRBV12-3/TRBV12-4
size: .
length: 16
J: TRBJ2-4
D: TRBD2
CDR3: CASSFGWEGGGNIQYF
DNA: TGTGCCAGCAGTTTCGGGTGGGAGGGCGGGGGGAACATTCAGTACTTC

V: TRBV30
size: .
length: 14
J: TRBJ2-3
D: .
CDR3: CAWDLGAGTDTQYF
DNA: TGTGCCTGGGATTTGGGGGCTGGTACTGATACGCAGTATTTT

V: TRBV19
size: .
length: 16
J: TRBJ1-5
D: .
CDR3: CASSIDKFFSNQPQHF
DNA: TGTGCCAGTAGTATAGATAAGTTCTTTAGCAATCAGCCCCAGCATTTT

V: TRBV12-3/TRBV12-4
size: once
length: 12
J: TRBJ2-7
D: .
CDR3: CASSPSRYEQYF
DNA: TGTGCCAGCAGTCCCTCCCGCTACGAGCAGTACTTC

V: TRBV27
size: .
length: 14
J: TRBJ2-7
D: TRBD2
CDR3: CASSLLAGSYEQYF
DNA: TGTGCCAGCAGTTTACTAGCGGGCTCCTACGAGCAGTACTTC

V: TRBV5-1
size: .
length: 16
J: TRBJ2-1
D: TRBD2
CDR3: CASSLAVGGVDDEQFF
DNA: TGCGCCAGCAGCTTGGCCGTCGGGGGGGTCGACGATGAGCAGTTCTTC

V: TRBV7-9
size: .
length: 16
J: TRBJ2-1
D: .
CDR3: CASSPPPRGEYNEQFF
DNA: TGTGCCAGCAGTCCCCCCCCCAGGGGAGAATACAATGAGCAGTTCTTC

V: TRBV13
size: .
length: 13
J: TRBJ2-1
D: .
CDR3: CASSSYTYNEQFF
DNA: TGTGCCAGCAGCTCCTACACTTACAATGAGCAGTTCTTC

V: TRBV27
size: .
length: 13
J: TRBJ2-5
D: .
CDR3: CASSLYYQETQYF
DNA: TGTGCCAGCAGTTTATATTACCAAGAGACCCAGTACTTC

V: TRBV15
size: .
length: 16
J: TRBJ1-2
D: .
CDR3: CATSRPSEGGNYGYTF
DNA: TGTGCCACCAGCAGACCAAGTGAGGGGGGTAACTATGGCTACACCTTC

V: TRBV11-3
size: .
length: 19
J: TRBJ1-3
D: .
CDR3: CASSLGWSGPPFSGNTIYF
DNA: TGTGCCAGCAGCTTAGGATGGTCCGGACCACCCTTCTCTGGAAACACCATATATTTT

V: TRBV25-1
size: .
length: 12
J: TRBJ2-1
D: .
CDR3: CASSDTIPRQFF
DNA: TGTGCCAGCAGTGATACCATTCCTAGACAGTTCTTC